These T cell receptor beta chains were read from a single sample in a study of identical twins. MiXCR, run by TCRdb on the 5' RACE reads, gives a single entry per CDR3 protein. The data contain roughly 720,000 distinct CDR3 sequences, 18% of them singletons. This same sample was also part of a study on T cells expressing NK-cell markers.

The sample comprised PBMCs. All receptors come from a woman aged 18-35 years in good health. The CDR3 runs from the conserved cysteine through the conserved F or W. The order of the fields is clone size, J gene, V gene, D gene, CDR3 DNA, CDR3 protein. The D gene is left open where the match is weak. Only part of the rows carry a size: once, few, many, or a class if the clone is expanded.

few | TRBJ1-1 | TRBV20-1 | NA | TGCAGTGCCCCGGCGGGGGAAGCTTTCTTT | CSAPAGEAFF
few | TRBJ2-1 | TRBV4-3 | TRBD2 | TGCGCCAGCAGCCAAGAGGGGGGAGCGGGAGCCTACAATGAGCAGTTCTTC | CASSQEGGAGAYNEQFF
NA | TRBJ2-1 | TRBV7-2 | NA | TGTGCCAGCAGCTCCGAGGAGGGGGGGAGCGGTTACAATGAGCAGTTCTTC | CASSSEEGGSGYNEQFF
NA | TRBJ2-6 | TRBV6-4 | NA | TGTGCCATCCCGAGGGGGGGTGCTGGGGCCAACGTCCTGACTTTC | CAIPRGGAGANVLTF
NA | TRBJ2-5 | TRBV5-1 | NA | TGCGCCAGCAGCTTGGGCATACTCGGTGCCGGTCATGAGACCCAGTACTTC | CASSLGILGAGHETQYF
NA | TRBJ2-3 | TRBV20-1 | TRBD1 | TGCAGTGCTAACCGGGACAGGGGCCCTAGCACAGATACGCAGTATTTT | CSANRDRGPSTDTQYF
few | TRBJ1-4 | TRBV10-3 | NA | TGTGCCACCCTTGGGACTAATGAAAAACTGTTTTTT | CATLGTNEKLFF
NA | TRBJ1-2 | TRBV20-1 | NA | TGCAGTGCTAGAGACCGGGACTCACCCTCCTCGGATGGCTACACCTTC | CSARDRDSPSSDGYTF
NA | TRBJ2-1 | TRBV15 | TRBD2 | TGTGCCACCAGCAGAGGTGGTACTGGGAGGGTGTTCTTC | CATSRGGTGRVFF
few | TRBJ1-2 | TRBV7-9 | NA | TGTGCCAGCAGCAGCCTCGGGCAGCATCACTATGGCTACACCTTC | CASSSLGQHHYGYTF
NA | TRBJ2-1 | TRBV12-3/TRBV12-4 | NA | TGTGCCAGCAGTTTACCCGCAGGGATAGACAATGAGCAGTTCTTC | CASSLPAGIDNEQFF
few | TRBJ2-1 | TRBV6-1 | NA | TGTGCCAGCAGCCGTCTATCCCCTGGCCCCTACAATGAGCAGTTCTTC | CASSRLSPGPYNEQFF
NA | TRBJ2-1 | TRBV28 | NA | TGTGCCAGCAGTCGATACGAAAAGTTCTTC | CASSRYEKFF
NA | TRBJ2-6 | TRBV7-9 | NA | TGTGCCAGCACCCAATTCCCGGGGAGCGGGGCCAACGTCCTGACTTTC | CASTQFPGSGANVLTF
many | TRBJ1-1 | TRBV6-6 | NA | TGTGCCAGCCGCAAGGGTGAAGCTTTCTTT | CASRKGEAFF
few | TRBJ1-2 | TRBV10-3 | NA | TGTGCCATCAGTGAGGCGGCAGGGGAACCCAACTATGGCTACACCTTC | CAISEAAGEPNYGYTF
few | TRBJ1-2 | TRBV5-1 | NA | TGCGCCAGCAGCTCGCTGGACAGATATGGCTACACCTTC | CASSSLDRYGYTF
NA | TRBJ2-1 | TRBV6-2/TRBV6-3 | NA | TGTGCCAGCATCAACCCGCTTTACAATGAGCAGTTCTTC | CASINPLYNEQFF
NA | TRBJ1-1 | TRBV5-1 | TRBD1 | TGCGCCAGCAGCTTGTCCAGGGGGATAAGGGCTATTGAAGCTTTCTTT | CASSLSRGIRAIEAFF
few | TRBJ1-2 | TRBV12-3/TRBV12-4 | TRBD1 | TGTGCCAGCAGAAAAACGGACAGGGTCAACGGCTACACCTTC | CASRKTDRVNGYTF
few | TRBJ2-2 | TRBV4-3 | NA | TGCGCCAGCAGCCAAGGCTTATACACCGGGGAGCTGTTTTTT | CASSQGLYTGELFF
NA | TRBJ2-7 | TRBV7-9 | TRBD2 | TGTGCCAGCAGCCGCCAGGACGTAGCGGGAATATACTTC | CASSRQDVAGIYF
NA | TRBJ2-2 | TRBV7-2 | NA | TGTGCCAGTTCTTTTAGGGGATCCACCGGGGAGCTGTTTTTT | CASSFRGSTGELFF
NA | TRBJ2-4 | TRBV5-6 | NA | TGTGCCAGCAGCTCATATCTCAATAGGGTGGATGGGGCCAAAAACATTCAGTACTTC | CASSSYLNRVDGAKNIQYF
NA | TRBJ1-2 | TRBV7-9 | NA | TGTGCCAGCACCGGGGGGGGGACCCGCTCTAACTATGGCTACACCTTC | CASTGGGTRSNYGYTF
many | TRBJ1-2 | TRBV6-5 | TRBD1 | TGTGCCAGCAGTTACTACAGGGGGCGCGGGGGCTACACCTTC | CASSYYRGRGGYTF
few | TRBJ2-7 | TRBV6-2/TRBV6-3 | NA | TGTGCCAGCAGTCCCGGTCGACTATACGAGCAGTACTTC | CASSPGRLYEQYF
many | TRBJ2-5 | TRBV7-9 | TRBD1 | TGTGCCAGCAGTCCTAACCTGGGACAGGCTCAAGAGACCCAGTACTTC | CASSPNLGQAQETQYF
few | TRBJ2-1 | TRBV7-8 | NA | TGTGCCAGCAGCTTAGGCCCCCTCCGGGATGAGCAGTTCTTC | CASSLGPLRDEQFF
NA | TRBJ1-4 | TRBV15 | NA | TGTGCCACCAGCAGAGATCCCGGGAGAGGGGAAAAACTGTTTTTT | CATSRDPGRGEKLFF
many | TRBJ2-3 | TRBV5-1 | TRBD2 | TGCGCCAGCAGCTGGGGACTAGCGGGTTCCACAGATACGCAGTATTTT | CASSWGLAGSTDTQYF
few | TRBJ1-6 | TRBV12-3/TRBV12-4 | NA | TGTGCCAGCACCGATTCTTCACCCCTCCACTTT | CASTDSSPLHF
once | TRBJ2-1 | TRBV11-2 | NA | TGTGCCAGCAGCCTCCAGACAGGACGAATCTACAATGAGCAGTTCTTC | CASSLQTGRIYNEQFF
few | TRBJ2-3 | TRBV7-9 | NA | TGTGCCAGCAGCCAAACCAATTCCGATTCAGATACGCAGTATTTT | CASSQTNSDSDTQYF
few | TRBJ2-7 | TRBV27 | TRBD1 | TGTGCCAGCAGTGCGTCCGGGACAGAGACATCCTACGAGCAGTACTTC | CASSASGTETSYEQYF
NA | TRBJ2-7 | TRBV11-3 | NA | TGTGCCAGCAGGCTTAGGGGTGGGACCTACGAGCAGTACTTC | CASRLRGGTYEQYF
few | TRBJ2-3 | TRBV6-1 | TRBD2 | TGTGCCAGCAGTCCGTTGCGAGCGGGAGGGACAGATACGCAGTATTTT | CASSPLRAGGTDTQYF
NA | TRBJ2-7 | TRBV5-1 | TRBD1 | TGCGCCAGCAGCACCCTATCATCCGGGACAGGGGGGTACGAGCAGTACTTC | CASSTLSSGTGGYEQYF
many | TRBJ1-1 | TRBV12-3/TRBV12-4 | NA | TGTGCCAGCAGTGTAGGACCCGCGACTCAAAGGGCTTTCTTT | CASSVGPATQRAFF
once | TRBJ2-3 | TRBV20-1 | TRBD2 | TGCAGTGTCCCCGGTGGGGCTAGCGGGGGCACAGATACGCAGTATTTT | CSVPGGASGGTDTQYF
few | TRBJ2-3 | TRBV7-3 | NA | TGTGCCAGCAGCTTCGTAGGCGGGGTTAGAGATACGCAGTATTTT | CASSFVGGVRDTQYF
NA | TRBJ1-1 | TRBV12-3/TRBV12-4 | TRBD1 | TGTGCCAGCGGGAGACAGGGGAAAGCTTTCTTT | CASGRQGKAFF
few | TRBJ1-1 | TRBV6-2/TRBV6-3 | NA | TGTGCCACCGGGATTGACCTAAACACTGAAGCTTTCTTT | CATGIDLNTEAFF
NA | TRBJ2-7 | TRBV4-1 | NA | TGCGCCAGCAGCCAAGATACCCGGGCAGTCTACGAGCAGTACTTC | CASSQDTRAVYEQYF
NA | TRBJ2-7 | TRBV12-1 | NA | TGTGCCAGGAGCCCTGGCCCCGGAGCTTTTGGTACATACGAGCAGTACTTC | CARSPGPGAFGTYEQYF
NA | TRBJ2-1 | TRBV6-5 | TRBD2 | TGTGCCAGCAGTTACACTAGCGCGAGCCATCAGTTCTTC | CASSYTSASHQFF
few | TRBJ1-3 | TRBV6-1 | NA | TGTGCCAGCCCGAACAGGGATTGGTCTGGAAACACCATATATTTT | CASPNRDWSGNTIYF
NA | TRBJ2-1 | TRBV7-9 | NA | TGTGCCAGCAGCCATCAAGGGACTCGAAATGAGCAGTTCTTC | CASSHQGTRNEQFF
NA | TRBJ2-5 | TRBV27 | NA | TGTGCCAGCAGTTCCCCCGCCGGGGGTCAAGAGACCCAGTACTTC | CASSSPAGGQETQYF
NA | TRBJ2-5 | TRBV20-1 | NA | TGCAGTGCTAGAGGGGACCCGGGGCAAGAGACCCAGTACTTC | CSARGDPGQETQYF
NA | TRBJ1-1 | TRBV5-1 | NA | TGCGCCAGCAGCGCTTGGGCAGGGCCCCGAGACACTGAAGCTTTCTTT | CASSAWAGPRDTEAFF
few | TRBJ2-3 | TRBV20-1 | NA | TGCAGTTCTATCGGGAGAAGTACAGATACGCAGTATTTT | CSSIGRSTDTQYF